This T cell receptor (beta chain) was sequenced during a study of CD4 T cells in relation to SARS-CoV-2 and coronaviruses. Across the study: After roughly eleven days of antigen culture, PBMC TCR beta CDR3s were sequenced.

Using immunoSEQ multiplex PCR, the repertoire was profiled, and TCRdb retains in-frame clones only, with some absent. The sample shows some 30,000 clones, 60% to 85% of them seen only once. Details on this clone: Its antigen is still unknown.

CD4+ T cells from unexposed donors were obtained before the COVID-19 pandemic (2011-2018). After nine to ten days of culture, CD4+ T cells were isolated. Cells permitting, SARS-CoV-2 S/N and four cold-coronavirus spikes were tested on unexposed-donor CD4+ T cells. The V end lost 4 bases, the J end lost 5 bases, and 18 bases lay between the germline ends. Germline V lookup: CDR1 SGHRS, CDR2 YFSETQ. CDR3 length: 15 amino acids. General study results and limits: Crossreactivity was assessed only for spike protein, not other viral proteins. In around 63% of donors, memory CD4+ clonotypes crossrecognized SARS-CoV-2 and at least one common cold coronavirus spike.

Sequencing was done on a sample of CD4+ T cells from PBMCs, cultured in vitro. This clonotype originated in a human donor in good health. The chain has TRBV5-1 and TRBJ2-5; tentative D call: TRBD2 (5 bases). The CDR3 sequence is CASSPAREGWETQYF. The DNA of the CDR3 is TGCGCCAGCAGCCCCGCACGGGAAGGTTGGGAGACCCAGTACTTC.